This TCR beta chain is drawn from a study of cytomegalovirus exposure and HLA in healthy donors. Study conclusions and caveats: A later analysis showed HLA-associated TCR beta chains outstripping equally common others in clonal expansion. Reported findings show TCR beta sequences accurately forecast HLA-A and HLA-B alleles in most subjects.

On this clone: What it binds is not known.

With 60 Vbeta and 13 Jbeta primers, the PCR was carried out. TCRdb's table, derived via immunoSEQ multiplex PCR, lists solely in-frame clones and lacks some. The data hold roughly 220,000 clones, with roughly three quarters observed a single time. Per the germline V gene, CDR1 is MNHEY and CDR2 is SVGAGI. The V end was cut by 7 bases, the J end by 1 base, with 16 bases between. The CDR3 is made up of 15 amino acids. The sequencing sample was made of PBMCs. The chain uses TRBV6-5 and TRBJ1-1, with a possible D match to TRBD1 (5 bases). This clonotype was sampled from a man aged 50 or older in good health and CMV-seronegative. The CDR3 loop reads CASTGTRAQNTEAFF. The CDR3 DNA sequence: TGTGCCAGCACGGGGACTCGCGCCCAGAACACTGAAGCTTTCTTT.